This T cell receptor beta chain came from a study of blood T cell repertoires in COVID-19. In the study's own analysis: Researchers report that nucleated cell counts were estimated from reference gene primer amplification. The table came from immunoSEQ multiplex PCR; TCRdb's copy has only in-frame clones and leaves some out. The DNA gave D and trimming, while V, J and clone size come from that table. The sample shows roughly 60,000 clones, roughly 90% of them seen only once. Germline V CDR1 and CDR2: MGHRA, YSYEKL. The CDR3 totals 15 residues. Trimming took 4 bases from V and 2 from J; bases not matched to a gene: 3. This clone was counted between two and nine times.

Source material: peripheral blood. V is TRBV4-1 and J is TRBJ1-5; 9 bases are a match to TRBD1. This TCR was sampled from a man in his fifties or sixties with active COVID-19. The CDR3 reads CASSRTGVGNQPQHF. Here the CDR3 DNA reads TGCGCCAGCAGCCGGACAGGGGTGGGCAATCAGCCCCAGCATTTT.